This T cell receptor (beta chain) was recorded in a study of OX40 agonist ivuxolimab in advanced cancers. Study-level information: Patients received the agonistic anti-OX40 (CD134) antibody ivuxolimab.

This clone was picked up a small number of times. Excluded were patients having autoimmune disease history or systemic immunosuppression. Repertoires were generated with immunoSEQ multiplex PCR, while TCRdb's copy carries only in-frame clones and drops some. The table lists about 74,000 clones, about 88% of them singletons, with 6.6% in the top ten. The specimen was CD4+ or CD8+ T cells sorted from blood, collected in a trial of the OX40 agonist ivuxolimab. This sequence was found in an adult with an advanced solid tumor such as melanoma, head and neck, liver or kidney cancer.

The CDR3 here is CASSHTPGPQGGTQYF. The CDR3 DNA reads TGTGCCAGCAGCCACACTCCGGGGCCTCAGGGCGGTACGCAGTATTTT. This rearrangement joins TRBV14 to TRBJ2-3; either TRBD1 or TRBD2 may fit D (5 bases each). V shed 3 bases and J shed 8 bases, with 21 bases lying between them. CDR3 length equals 16 residues. Germline-derived CDR1 and CDR2 are SGHDN and FVKESK.